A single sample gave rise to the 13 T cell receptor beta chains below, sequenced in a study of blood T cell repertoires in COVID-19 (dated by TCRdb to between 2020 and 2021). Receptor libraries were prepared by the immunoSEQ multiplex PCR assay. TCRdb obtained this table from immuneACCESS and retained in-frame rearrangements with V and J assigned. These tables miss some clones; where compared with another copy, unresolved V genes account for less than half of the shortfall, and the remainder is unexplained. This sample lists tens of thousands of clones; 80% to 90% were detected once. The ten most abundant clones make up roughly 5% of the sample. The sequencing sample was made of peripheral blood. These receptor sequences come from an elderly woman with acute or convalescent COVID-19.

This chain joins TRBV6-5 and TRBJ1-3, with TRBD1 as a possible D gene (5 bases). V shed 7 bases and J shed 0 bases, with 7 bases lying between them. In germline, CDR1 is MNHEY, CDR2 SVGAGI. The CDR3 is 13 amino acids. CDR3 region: CASTGGSGNTIYF. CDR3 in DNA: TGTGCCAGCACGGGGGGCTCTGGAAACACCATATATTTT.

The CDR3 sequence: CASSPTATGREKLFF. The CDR3 coding sequence is TGCGCCAGCAGCCCGACCGCAACAGGTCGTGAAAAACTGTTTTTT. V and J are TRBV5-1 and TRBJ1-4; perhaps TRBD1 as D (5 bases). Germline values: CDR1 SGHRS, CDR2 YFSETQ. This CDR3 is built from 15 residues. Trimming pared 4 bases from V and 7 bases from J, leaving 17 bases between.

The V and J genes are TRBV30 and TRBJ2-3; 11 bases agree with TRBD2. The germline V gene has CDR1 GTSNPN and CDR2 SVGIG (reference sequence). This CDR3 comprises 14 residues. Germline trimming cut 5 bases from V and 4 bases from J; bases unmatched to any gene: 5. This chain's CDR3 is CAWGTSGSPDTQYF. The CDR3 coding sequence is TGTGCCTGGGGAACTAGCGGGAGCCCAGATACGCAGTATTTT.

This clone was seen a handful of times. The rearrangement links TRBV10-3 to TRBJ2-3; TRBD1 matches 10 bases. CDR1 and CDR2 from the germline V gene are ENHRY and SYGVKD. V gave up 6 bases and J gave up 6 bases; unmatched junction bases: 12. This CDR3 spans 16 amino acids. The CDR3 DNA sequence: TGTGCCATCAGGGACAGGGGGTACCTAGCAGGGGATACGCAGTATTTT. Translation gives CAIRDRGYLAGDTQYF.

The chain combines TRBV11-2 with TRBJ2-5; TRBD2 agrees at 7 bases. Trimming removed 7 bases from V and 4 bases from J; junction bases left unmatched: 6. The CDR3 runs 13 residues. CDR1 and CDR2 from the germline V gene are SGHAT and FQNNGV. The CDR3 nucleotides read TGTGCCAGCAACAAGGGAGGGTTAGAGACCCAGTACTTC. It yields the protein CASNKGGLETQYF.

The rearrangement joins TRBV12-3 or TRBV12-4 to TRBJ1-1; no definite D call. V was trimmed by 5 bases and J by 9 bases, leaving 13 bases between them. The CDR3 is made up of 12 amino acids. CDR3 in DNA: TGTGCCAGCAGTCAACCACAAGATCAAGCTTTCTTT. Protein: CASSQPQDQAFF.

The CDR3 region has the DNA TGCGCCAGCAGCCAAGATGCCAGATTCAATCAGCCCCAGCATTTT. It encodes CASSQDARFNQPQHF. This chain connects TRBV4-3 to TRBJ1-5, with D unclear. Germline V gene sequence: CDR1 LGHNA, CDR2 YSLEER. The CDR3 extends over 15 amino acids. The germline V and J ends were trimmed by 0 bases and 3 bases, with 9 bases remaining between them.

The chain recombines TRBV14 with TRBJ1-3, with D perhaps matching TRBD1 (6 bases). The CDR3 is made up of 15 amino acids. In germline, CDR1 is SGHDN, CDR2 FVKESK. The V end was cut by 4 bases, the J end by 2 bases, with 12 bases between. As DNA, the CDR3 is TGTGCCAGCAGCCGGCCAGGGGCGACTGGAAACACCATATATTTT. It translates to CASSRPGATGNTIYF.

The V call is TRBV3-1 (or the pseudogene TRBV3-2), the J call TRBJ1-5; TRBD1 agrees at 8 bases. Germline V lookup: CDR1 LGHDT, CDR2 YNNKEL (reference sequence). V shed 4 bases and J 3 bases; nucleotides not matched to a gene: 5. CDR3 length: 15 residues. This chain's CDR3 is CASSPRQGHNQPQHF. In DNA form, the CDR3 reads TGTGCCAGCAGCCCTAGACAGGGGCACAATCAGCCCCAGCATTTT.

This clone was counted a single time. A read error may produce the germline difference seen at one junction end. CDR3 loop: CASSRTSGSLNEQFF. In DNA, the CDR3 is TGTGCTAGCAGCCGGACTAGCGGGAGCTTAAATGAGCAGTTCTTC. V is TRBV7-7 and J is TRBJ2-1; 13 positions match TRBD2. Germline CDR1 is SSHAT and CDR2 is FNYEAQ (reference sequence). The CDR3 length is 15 residues.

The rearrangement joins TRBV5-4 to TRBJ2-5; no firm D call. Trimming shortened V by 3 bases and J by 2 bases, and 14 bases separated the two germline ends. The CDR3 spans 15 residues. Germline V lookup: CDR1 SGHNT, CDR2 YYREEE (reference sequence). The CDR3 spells CASSSPGRRQETQYF. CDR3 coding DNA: TGTGCCAGCAGCTCCCCTGGCCGGCGGCAAGAGACCCAGTACTTC.

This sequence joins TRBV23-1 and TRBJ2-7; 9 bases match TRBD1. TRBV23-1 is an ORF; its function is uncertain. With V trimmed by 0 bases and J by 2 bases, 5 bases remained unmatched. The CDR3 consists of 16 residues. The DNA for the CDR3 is TGCGCCAGCAGTCAATCTGGACAGGGGTCCCCCTACGAGCAGTACTTC. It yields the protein CASSQSGQGSPYEQYF.

The chain's CDR3 is CASSLSTRGGETQYF. The CDR3 DNA reads as TGCGCCAGCAGCTTGAGTACCAGAGGGGGAGAGACCCAGTACTTC. The chain uses TRBV5-1 and TRBJ2-5, with D possibly matching TRBD1 (6 bases). The CDR3 is 15 residues long. Germline CDR1 and CDR2: SGHRS and YFSETQ. The V end lost 1 base, the J end lost 4 bases, and 14 bases lay between the germline ends.